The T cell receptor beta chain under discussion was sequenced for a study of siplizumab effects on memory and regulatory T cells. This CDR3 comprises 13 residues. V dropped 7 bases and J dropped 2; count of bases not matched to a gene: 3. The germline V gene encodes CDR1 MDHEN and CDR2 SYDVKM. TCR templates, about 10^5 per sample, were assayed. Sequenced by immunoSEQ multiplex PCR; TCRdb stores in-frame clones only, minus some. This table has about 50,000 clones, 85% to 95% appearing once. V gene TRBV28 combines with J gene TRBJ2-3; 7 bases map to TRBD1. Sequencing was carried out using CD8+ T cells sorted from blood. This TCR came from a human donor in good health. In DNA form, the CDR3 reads TGTGCCAGCACAAGGGGGCCCACAGATACGCAGTATTTT. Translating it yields CASTRGPTDTQYF.